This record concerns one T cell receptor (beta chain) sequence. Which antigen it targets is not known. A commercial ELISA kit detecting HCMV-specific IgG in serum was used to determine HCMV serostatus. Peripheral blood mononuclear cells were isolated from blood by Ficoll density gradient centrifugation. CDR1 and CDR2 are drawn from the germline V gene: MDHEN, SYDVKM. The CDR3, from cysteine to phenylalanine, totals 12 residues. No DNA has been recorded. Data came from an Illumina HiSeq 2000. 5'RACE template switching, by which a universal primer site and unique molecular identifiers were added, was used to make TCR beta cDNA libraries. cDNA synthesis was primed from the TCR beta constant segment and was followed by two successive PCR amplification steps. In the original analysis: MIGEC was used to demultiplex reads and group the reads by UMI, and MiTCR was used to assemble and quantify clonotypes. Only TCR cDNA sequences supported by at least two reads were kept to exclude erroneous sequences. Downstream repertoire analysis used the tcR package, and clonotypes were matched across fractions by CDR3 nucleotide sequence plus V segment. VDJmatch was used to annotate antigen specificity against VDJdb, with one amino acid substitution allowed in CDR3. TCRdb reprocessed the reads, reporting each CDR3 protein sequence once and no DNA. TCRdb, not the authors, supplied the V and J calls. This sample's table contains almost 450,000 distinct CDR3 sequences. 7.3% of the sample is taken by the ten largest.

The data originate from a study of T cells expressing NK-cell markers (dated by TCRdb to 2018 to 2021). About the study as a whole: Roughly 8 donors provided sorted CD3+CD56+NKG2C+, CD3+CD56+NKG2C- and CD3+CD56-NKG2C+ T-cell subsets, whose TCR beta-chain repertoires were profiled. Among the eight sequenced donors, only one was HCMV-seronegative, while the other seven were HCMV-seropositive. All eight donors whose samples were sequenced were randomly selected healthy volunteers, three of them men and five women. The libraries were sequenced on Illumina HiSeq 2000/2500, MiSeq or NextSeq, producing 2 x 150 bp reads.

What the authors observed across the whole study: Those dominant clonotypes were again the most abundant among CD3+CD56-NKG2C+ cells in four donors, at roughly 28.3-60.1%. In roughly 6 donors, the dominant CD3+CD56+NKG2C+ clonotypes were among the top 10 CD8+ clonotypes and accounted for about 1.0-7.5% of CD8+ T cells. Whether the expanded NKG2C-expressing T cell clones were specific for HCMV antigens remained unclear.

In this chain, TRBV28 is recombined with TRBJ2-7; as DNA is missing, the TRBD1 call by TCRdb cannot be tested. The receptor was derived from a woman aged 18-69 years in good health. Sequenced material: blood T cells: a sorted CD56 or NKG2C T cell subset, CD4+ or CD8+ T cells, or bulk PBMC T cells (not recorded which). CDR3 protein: CASSFGVAEQYF. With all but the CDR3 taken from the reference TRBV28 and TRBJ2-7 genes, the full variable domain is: DVKVTQSSRYLVKRTGEKVFLECVQDMDHENMFWYRQDPGLGLRLIYFSYDVKMKEKGDIPEGYSVSREKKERFSLILESASTNQTSMYLCASSFGVAEQYFGPGTRLTVT.